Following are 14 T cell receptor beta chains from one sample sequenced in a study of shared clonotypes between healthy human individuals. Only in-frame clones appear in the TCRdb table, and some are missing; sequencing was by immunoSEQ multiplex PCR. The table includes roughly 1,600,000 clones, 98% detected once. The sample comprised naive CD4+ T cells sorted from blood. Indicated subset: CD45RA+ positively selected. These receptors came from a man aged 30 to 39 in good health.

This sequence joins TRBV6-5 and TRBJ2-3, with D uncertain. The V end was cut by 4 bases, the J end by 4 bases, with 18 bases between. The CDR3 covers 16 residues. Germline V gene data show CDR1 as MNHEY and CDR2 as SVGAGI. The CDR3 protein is CASSWSQTTWADTQYF. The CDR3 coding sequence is TGTGCCAGCAGTTGGAGTCAAACCACGTGGGCAGATACGCAGTATTTT.

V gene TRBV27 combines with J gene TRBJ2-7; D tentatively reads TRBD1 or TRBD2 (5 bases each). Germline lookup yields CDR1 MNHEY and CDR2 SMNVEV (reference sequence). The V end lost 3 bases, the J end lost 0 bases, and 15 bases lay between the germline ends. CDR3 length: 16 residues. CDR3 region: CASSFVRDDRSYEQYF. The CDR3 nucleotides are TGTGCCAGCAGTTTTGTCCGGGACGATCGCTCCTACGAGCAGTACTTC.

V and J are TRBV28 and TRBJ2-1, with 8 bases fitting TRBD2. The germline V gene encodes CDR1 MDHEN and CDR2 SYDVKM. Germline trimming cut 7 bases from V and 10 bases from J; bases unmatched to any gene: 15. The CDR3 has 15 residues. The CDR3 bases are TGTGCCAGCACCAACGTGGCAGCGGGAGTAAAAGAGCAGTTCTTC. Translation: CASTNVAAGVKEQFF.

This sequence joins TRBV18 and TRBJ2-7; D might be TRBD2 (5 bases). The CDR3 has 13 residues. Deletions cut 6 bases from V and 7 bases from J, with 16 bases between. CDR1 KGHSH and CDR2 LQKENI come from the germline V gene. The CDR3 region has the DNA TGTGCCAGCTCGCTGGACTCTACTACGGAGCAGTACTTC. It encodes CASSLDSTTEQYF.

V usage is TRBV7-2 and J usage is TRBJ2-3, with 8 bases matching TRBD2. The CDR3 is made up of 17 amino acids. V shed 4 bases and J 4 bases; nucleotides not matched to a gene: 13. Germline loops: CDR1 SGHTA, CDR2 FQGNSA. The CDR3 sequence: CASSSTGSGVGPDTQYF. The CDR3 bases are TGTGCCAGCAGCTCCACGGGTAGCGGGGTTGGGCCAGATACGCAGTATTTT.

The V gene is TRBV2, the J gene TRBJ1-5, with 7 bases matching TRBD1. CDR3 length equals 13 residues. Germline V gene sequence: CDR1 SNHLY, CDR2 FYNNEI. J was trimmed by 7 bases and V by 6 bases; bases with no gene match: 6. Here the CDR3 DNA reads TGTGCCAGCAGGGGACAGTCTAGCCAGCCCCAGCATTTT. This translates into CASRGQSSQPQHF.

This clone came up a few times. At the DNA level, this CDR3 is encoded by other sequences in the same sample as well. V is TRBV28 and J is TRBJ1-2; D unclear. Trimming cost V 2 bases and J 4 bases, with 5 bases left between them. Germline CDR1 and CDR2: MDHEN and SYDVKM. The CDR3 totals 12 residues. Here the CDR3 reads CASSLGGYGYTF. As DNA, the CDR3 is TGTGCCAGCAGTTTAGGTGGCTATGGCTACACCTTC.

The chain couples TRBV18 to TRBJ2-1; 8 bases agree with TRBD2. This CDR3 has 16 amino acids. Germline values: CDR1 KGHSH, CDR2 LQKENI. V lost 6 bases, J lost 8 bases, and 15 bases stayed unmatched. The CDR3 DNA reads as TGTGCCAGCTCCCAACCTGGGAGCGGGAGCTGGGATGAGCAGTTCTTC. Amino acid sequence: CASSQPGSGSWDEQFF.

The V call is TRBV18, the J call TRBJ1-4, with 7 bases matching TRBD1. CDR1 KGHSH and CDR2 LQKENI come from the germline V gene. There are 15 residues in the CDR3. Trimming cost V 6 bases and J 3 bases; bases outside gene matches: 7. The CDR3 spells CASSESGGANEKLFF. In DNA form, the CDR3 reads TGTGCCAGCTCGGAATCAGGGGGAGCTAATGAAAAACTGTTTTTT.

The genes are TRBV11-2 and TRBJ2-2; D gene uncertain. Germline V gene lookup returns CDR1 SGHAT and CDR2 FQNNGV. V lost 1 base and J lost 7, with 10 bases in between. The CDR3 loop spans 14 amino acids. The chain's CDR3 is CASSLAALVGELFF. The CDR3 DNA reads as TGTGCCAGCAGCTTAGCGGCGCTGGTCGGGGAGCTGTTTTTT.

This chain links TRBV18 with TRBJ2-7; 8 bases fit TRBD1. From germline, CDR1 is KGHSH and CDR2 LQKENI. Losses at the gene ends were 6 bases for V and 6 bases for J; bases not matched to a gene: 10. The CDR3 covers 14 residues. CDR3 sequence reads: CASSLSGRGREQYF. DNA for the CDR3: TGTGCCAGCTCCCTCTCTGGCAGGGGGCGCGAGCAGTACTTC.

Written as DNA, the CDR3 is TGTGCCATCGGTACAGGGGACTATAACCAAGAGACCCAGTACTTC. Translated: CAIGTGDYNQETQYF. The chain uses TRBV10-3 and TRBJ2-5; D may match TRBD1 or TRBD2 (7 bases each). CDR3 length: 15 residues. V was cut by 8 bases and J by 0 bases, with 16 bases left in between. Germline CDR1 and CDR2: ENHRY and SYGVKD.

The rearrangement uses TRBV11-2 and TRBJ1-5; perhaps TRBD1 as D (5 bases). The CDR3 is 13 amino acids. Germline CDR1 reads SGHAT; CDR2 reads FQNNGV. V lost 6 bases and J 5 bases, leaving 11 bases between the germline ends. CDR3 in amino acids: CASRRDSYQPQHF. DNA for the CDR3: TGTGCCAGCAGACGGGACTCTTATCAGCCCCAGCATTTT.

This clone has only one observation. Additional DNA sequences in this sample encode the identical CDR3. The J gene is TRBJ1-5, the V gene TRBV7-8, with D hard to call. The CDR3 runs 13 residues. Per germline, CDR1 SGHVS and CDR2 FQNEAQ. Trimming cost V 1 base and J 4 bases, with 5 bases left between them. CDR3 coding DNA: TGTGCCAGCAGCTTAGTCGTGAATCAGCCCCAGCATTTT. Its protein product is CASSLVVNQPQHF.